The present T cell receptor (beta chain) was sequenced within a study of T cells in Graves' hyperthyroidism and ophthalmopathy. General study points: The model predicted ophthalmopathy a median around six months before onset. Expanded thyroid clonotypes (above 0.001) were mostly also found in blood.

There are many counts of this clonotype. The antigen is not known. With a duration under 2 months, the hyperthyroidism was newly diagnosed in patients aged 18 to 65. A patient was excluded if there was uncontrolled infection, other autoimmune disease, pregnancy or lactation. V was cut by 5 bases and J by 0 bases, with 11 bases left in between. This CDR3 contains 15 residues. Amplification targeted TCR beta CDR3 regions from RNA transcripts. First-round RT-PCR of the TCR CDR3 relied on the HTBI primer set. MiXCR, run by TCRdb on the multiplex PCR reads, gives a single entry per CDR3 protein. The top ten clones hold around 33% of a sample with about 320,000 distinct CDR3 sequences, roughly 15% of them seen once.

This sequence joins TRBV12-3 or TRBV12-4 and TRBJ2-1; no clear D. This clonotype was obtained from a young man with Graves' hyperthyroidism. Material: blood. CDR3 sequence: CASSQDHSSYNEQFF. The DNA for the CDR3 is TGTGCCAGCAGTCAGGACCACAGCTCCTACAATGAGCAGTTCTTC.